This TCR beta chain stems from a study of T cell responses to AZD1222 COVID-19 vaccine. Study observations and caveats: Clonal diversity may have been underestimated in mostly white British donors.

The trim removed 5 bases at V and 8 bases at J, leaving 13 bases unmatched. Germline values: CDR1 MDHEN, CDR2 SYDVKM. The CDR3 contains 16 residues. Repertoires were generated with immunoSEQ multiplex PCR, while TCRdb's copy carries only in-frame clones and drops some. The sample records 140,000 to 150,000 clones, roughly four fifths being singletons. A word on this clone: Its antigen remains unidentified.

This TCR derives from an adult in good health. This sequence joins TRBV28 and TRBJ1-4; 8 positions agree with TRBD1. Sequencing was performed on peripheral blood, taken on day 0 of MenACWY control vaccination. In DNA, the CDR3 is TGTGCCAGCAGTACGAACCGGGACAGGCTAGGAGAAAAACTGTTTTTT. This gives the protein CASSTNRDRLGEKLFF.